The T cell receptor (beta chain) described here comes from a study of CD8 T cells in ankylosing spondylitis. Findings of the study overall: Ankylosing spondylitis blood seemed to carry a telltale TCR beta motif made of several highly homologous variants.

Trimming cost V 3 bases and J 6 bases, with 15 bases left between them. The CDR3 consists of 13 residues. Looked up from germline, CDR1 is DFQATT and CDR2 is SNEGSKA (reference sequence). TCRdb redid the calling of the 5' RACE reads with MiXCR, one entry per CDR3 protein. The table includes around 390,000 distinct CDR3 sequences, 20% to 25% detected once. This clonotype was counted a few times. Its antigen is undetermined. This sequence was found in a male donor with ankylosing spondylitis. Source material: blood, either unsorted or a sorted T cell fraction (not recorded which). The rearrangement uses TRBV20-1 and TRBJ2-7, with D perhaps TRBD1 (7 bases). CDR3 in amino acids: CSARTTGTPEQYF. The CDR3 DNA reads as TGCAGTGCTAGGACGACAGGGACTCCCGAGCAGTACTTC.